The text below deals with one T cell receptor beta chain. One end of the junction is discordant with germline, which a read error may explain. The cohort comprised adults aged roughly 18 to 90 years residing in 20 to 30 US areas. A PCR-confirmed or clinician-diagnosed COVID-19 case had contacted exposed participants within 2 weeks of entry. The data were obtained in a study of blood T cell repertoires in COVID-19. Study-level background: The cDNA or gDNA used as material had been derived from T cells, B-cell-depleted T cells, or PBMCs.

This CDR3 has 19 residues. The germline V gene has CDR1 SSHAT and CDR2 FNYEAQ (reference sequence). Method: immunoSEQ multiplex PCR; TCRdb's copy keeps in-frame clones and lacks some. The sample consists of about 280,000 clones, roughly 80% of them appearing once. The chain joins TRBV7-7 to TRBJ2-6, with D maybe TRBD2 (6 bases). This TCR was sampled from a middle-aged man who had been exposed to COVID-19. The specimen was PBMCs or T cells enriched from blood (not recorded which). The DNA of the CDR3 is TGTGCTAGCAGCTCCGGGTGGCCGGGAGACGGCTCTGGGGCCAACGTCCTGACTTTC. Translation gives CASSSGWPGDGSGANVLTF.